This T cell receptor beta chain came from a study of control samples from healthy donors and cancer patients. Libraries were prepared by immunoSEQ multiplex PCR; TCRdb keeps only in-frame clonotypes and omits some of them. The sample includes about 65,000 clones, 90% seen only once; the top ten take roughly 1.2%. This CDR3 is built from 13 residues. Germline values: CDR1 SQVTM, CDR2 ANQGSEA. The germline V and J ends were trimmed by 7 bases and 1 base, with 13 bases remaining between them. The sequenced material came from PBMCs. The TCR originated in a woman aged 50 to 60 with colorectal cancer. V usage is TRBV29-1 and J usage is TRBJ1-1, with D tentatively TRBD1 (5 bases). The CDR3: CSAKRGGNTEAFF. CDR3 in DNA: TGCAGCGCAAAACGGGGGGGGAACACTGAAGCTTTCTTT. The full variable domain, its missing parts supplied by reference TRBV29-1 and TRBJ1-1, is SAVISQKPSRDICQRGTSLTIQCQVDSQVTMMFWYRQQPGQSLTLIATANQGSEATYESGFVIDKFPISRPNLTFSTLTVSNMSPEDSSIYLCSAKRGGNTEAFFGQGTRLTVV.